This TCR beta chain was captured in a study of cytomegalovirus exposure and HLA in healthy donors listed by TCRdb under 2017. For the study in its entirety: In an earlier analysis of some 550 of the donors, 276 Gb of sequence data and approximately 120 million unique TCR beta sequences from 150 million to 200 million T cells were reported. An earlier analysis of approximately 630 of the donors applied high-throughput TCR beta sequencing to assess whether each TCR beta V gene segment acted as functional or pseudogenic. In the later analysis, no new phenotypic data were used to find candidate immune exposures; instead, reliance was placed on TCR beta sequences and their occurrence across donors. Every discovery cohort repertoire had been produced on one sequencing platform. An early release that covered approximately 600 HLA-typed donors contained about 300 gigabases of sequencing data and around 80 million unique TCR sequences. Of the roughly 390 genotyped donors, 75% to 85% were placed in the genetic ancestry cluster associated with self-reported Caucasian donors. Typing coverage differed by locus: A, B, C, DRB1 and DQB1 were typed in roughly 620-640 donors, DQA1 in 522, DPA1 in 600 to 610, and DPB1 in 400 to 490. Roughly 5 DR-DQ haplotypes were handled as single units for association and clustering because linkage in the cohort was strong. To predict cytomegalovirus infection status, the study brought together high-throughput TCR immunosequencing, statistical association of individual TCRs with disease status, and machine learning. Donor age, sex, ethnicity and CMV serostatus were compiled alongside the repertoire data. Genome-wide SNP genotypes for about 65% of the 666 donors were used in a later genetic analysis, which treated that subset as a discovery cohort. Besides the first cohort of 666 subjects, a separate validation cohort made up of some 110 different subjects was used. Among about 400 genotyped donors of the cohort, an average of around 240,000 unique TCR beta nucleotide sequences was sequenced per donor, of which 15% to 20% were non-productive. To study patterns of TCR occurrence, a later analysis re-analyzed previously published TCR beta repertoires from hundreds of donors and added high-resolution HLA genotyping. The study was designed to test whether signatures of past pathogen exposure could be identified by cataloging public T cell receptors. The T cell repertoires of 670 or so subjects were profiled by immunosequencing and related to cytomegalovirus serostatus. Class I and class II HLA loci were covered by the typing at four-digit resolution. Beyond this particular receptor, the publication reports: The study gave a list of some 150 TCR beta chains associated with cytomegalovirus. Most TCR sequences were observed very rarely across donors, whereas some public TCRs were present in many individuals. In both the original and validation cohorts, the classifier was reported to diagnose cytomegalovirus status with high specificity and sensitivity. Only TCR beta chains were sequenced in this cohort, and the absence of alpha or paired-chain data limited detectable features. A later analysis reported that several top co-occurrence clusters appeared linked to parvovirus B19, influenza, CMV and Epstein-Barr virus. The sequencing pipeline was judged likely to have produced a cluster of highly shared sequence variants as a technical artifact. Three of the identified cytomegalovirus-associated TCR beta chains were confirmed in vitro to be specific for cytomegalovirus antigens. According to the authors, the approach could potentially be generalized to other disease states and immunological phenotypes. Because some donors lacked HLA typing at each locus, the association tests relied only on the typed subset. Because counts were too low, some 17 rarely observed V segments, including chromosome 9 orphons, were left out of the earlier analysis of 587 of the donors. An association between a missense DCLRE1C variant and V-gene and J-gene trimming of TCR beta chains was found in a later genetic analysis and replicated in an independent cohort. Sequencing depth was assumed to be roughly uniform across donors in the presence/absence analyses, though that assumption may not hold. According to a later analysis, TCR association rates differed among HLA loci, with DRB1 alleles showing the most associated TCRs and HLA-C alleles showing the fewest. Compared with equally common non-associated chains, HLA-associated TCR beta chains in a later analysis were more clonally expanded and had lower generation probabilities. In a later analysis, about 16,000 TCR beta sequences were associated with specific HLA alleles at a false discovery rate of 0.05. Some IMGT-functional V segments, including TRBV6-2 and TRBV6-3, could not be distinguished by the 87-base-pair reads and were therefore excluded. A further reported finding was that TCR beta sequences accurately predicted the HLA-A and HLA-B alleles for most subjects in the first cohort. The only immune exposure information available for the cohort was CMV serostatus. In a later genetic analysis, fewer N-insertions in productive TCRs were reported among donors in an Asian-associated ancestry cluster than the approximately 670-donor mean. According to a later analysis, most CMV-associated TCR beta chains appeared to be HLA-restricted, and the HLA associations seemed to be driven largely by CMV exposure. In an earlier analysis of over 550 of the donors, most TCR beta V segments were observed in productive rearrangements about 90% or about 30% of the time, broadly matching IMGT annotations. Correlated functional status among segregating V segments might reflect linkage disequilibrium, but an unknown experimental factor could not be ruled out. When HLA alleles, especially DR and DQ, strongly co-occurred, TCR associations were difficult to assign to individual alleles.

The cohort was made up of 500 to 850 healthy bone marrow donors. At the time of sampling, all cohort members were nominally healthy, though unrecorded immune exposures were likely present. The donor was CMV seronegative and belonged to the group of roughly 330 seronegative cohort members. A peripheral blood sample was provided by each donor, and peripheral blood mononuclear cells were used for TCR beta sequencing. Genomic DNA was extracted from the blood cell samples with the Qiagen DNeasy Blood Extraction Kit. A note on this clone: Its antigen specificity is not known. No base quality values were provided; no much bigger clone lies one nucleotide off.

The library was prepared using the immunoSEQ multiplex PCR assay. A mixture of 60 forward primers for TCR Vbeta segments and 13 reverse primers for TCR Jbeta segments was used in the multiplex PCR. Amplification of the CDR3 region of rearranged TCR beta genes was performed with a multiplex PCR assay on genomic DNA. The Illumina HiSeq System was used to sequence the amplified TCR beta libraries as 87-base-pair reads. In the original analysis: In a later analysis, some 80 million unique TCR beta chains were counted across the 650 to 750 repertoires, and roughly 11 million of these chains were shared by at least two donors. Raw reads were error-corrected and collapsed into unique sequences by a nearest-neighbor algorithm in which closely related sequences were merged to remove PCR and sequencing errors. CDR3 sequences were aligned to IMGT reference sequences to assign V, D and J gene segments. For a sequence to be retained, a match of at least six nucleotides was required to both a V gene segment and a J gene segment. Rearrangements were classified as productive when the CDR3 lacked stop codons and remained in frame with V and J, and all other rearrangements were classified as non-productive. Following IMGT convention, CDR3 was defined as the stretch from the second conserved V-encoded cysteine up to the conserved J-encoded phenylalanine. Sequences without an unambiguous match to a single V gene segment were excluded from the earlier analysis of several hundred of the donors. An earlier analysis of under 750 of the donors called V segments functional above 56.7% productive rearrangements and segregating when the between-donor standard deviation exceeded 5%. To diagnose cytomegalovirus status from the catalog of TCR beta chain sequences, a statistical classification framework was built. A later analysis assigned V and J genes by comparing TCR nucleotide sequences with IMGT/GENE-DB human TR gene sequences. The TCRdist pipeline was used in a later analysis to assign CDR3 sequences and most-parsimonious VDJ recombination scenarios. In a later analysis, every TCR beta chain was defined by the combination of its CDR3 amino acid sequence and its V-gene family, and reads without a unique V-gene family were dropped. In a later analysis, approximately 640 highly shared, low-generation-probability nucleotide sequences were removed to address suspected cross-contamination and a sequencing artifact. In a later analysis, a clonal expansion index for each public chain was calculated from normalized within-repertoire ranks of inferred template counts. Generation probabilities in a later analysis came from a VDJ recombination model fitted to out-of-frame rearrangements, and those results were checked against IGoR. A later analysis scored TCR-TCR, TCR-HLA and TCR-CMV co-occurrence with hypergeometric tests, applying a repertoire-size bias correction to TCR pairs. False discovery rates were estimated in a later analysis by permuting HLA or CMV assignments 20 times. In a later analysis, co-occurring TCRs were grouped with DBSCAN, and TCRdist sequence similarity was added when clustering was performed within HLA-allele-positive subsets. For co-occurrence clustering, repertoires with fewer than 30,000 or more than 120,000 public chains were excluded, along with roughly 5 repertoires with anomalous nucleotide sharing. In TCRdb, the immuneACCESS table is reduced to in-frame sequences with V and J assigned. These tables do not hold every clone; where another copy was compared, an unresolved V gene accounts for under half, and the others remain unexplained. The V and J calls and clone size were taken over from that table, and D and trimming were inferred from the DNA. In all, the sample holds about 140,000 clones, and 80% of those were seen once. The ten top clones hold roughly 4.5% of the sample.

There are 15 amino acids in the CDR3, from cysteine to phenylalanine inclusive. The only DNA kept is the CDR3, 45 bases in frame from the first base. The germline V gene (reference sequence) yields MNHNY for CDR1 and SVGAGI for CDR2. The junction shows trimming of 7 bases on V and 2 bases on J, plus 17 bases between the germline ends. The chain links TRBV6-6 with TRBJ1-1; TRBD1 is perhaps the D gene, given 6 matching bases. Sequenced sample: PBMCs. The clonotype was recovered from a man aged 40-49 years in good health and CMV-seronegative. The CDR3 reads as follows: CASIPQGRGNTEAFF. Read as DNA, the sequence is TGTGCCAGCATCCCCCAGGGCAGGGGTAACACTGAAGCTTTCTTT.